This entry is about one T cell receptor (beta chain). Its antigen remains unknown. This sample was included in a study of CD8 T cells in Susac syndrome. Study-level information: Sequenced Susac syndrome patients included over five with active disease and 8 or 9 who were in remission. Study outcomes and limitations: The study found that Susac CD8+ clonal expansion peaked in TEMRA cells and active patients.

From germline, CDR1 is MNHEY and CDR2 SMNVEV (reference sequence). The V and J ends lost 5 bases and 3 bases, in that order; junction bases with no gene match: 5. The CDR3 has 15 residues. Random hexamers were used to reverse transcribe an amount of roughly 0.5 to 1 ug RNA. The CDR3 of TCR beta was amplified by immunoSEQ multiplex PCR across 54 Vbeta and 13 Jbeta. TCRdb called the immunoSEQ multiplex PCR reads again in MiXCR, with one record for every CDR3 protein. Here the sample spans 75,000 to 80,000 distinct CDR3 sequences, approximately 94% being singletons. TCR beta sequences were obtained from blood CD8+ and CD4+ T cells.

V gene TRBV27 combines with J gene TRBJ2-3; TRBD2 agrees at 10 bases. Input material: CD8+ T cells from PBMCs. This receptor was taken from a human donor with Susac syndrome. This CDR3 is CASSPPGLATDTQYF. CDR3 DNA: TGTGCCAGCAGTCCCCCGGGACTAGCGACAGATACGCAGTATTTT.